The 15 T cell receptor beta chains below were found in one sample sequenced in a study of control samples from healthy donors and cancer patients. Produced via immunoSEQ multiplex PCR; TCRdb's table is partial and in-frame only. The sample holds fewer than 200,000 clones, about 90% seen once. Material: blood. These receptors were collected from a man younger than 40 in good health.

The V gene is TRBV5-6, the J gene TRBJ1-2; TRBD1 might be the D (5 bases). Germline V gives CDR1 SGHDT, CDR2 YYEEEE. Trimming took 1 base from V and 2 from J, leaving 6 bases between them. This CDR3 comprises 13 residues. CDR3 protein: CASSLRQNYGYTF. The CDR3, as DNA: TGTGCCAGCAGCTTGAGACAGAACTATGGCTACACCTTC.

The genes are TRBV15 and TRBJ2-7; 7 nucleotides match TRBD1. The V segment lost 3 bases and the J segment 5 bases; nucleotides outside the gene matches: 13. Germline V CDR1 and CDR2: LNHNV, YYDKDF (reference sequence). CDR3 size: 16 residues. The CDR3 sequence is CATSSPLQGVFNEQYF. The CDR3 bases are TGTGCCACCAGCAGCCCTCTTCAGGGGGTGTTCAACGAGCAGTACTTC.

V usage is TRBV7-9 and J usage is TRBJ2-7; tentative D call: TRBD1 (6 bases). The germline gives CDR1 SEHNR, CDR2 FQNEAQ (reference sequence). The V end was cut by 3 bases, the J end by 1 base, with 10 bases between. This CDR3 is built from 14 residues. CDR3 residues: CASSLGTQSYEQYF. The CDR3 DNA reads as TGTGCCAGCAGCTTGGGGACACAATCCTACGAGCAGTACTTC.

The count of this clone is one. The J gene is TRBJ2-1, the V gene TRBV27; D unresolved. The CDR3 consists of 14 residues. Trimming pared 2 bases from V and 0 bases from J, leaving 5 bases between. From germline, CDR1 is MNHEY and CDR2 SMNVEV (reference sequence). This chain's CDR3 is CASSLGNSYNEQFF. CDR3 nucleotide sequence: TGTGCCAGCAGTTTAGGGAACTCCTACAATGAGCAGTTCTTC.

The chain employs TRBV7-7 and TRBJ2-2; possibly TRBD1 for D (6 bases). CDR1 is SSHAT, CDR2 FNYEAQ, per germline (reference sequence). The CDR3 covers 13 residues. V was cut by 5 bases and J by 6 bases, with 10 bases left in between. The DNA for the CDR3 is TGTGCCAGCAGCCCCTGGACAGCCGGGGAGCTGTTTTTT. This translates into CASSPWTAGELFF.

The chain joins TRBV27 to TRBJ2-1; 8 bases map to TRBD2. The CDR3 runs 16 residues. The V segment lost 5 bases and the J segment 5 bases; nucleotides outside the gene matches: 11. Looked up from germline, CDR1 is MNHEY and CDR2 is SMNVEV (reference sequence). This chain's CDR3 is CASSAPGGGLDNEQFF. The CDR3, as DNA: TGTGCCAGCAGTGCCCCCGGCGGGGGGCTCGACAATGAGCAGTTCTTC.

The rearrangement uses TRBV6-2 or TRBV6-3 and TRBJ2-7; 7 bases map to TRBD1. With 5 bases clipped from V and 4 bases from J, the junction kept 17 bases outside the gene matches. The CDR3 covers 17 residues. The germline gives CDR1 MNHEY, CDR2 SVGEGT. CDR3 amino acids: CASSLPRKTGTEYEQYF. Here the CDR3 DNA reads TGTGCCAGCAGTCTTCCCCGAAAGACCGGGACAGAATACGAGCAGTACTTC.

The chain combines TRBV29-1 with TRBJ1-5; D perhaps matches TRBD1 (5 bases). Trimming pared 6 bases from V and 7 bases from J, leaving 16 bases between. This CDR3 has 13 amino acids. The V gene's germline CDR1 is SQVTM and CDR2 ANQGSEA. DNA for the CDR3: TGCAGCGTAAAGGCAGGGCGGGGACAGCCCCAGCATTTT. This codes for CSVKAGRGQPQHF.

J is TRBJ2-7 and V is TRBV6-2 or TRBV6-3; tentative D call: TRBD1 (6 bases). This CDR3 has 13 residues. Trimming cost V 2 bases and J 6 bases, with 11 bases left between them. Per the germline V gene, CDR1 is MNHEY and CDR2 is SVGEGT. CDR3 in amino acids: CASSYTGFREQYF. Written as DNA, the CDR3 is TGTGCCAGCAGTTACACAGGGTTCCGCGAGCAGTACTTC.

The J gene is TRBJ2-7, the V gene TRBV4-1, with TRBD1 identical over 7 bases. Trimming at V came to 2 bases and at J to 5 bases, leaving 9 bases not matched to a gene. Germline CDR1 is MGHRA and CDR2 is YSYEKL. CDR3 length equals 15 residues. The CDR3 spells CASSQQGTVGDEQYF. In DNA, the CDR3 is TGCGCCAGCAGCCAACAAGGGACAGTTGGGGACGAGCAGTACTTC.

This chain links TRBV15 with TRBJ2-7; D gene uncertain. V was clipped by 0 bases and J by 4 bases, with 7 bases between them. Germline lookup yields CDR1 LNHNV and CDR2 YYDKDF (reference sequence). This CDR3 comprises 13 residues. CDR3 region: CATSREVGYEQYF. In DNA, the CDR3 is TGTGCCACCAGCAGAGAAGTGGGGTACGAGCAGTACTTC.

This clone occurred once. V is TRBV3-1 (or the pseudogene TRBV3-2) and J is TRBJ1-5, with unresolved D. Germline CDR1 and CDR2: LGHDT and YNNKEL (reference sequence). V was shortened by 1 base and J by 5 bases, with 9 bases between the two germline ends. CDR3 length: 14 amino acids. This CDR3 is CASSQGVIDQPQHF. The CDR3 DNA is TGTGCCAGCAGCCAAGGTGTCATCGATCAGCCCCAGCATTTT.

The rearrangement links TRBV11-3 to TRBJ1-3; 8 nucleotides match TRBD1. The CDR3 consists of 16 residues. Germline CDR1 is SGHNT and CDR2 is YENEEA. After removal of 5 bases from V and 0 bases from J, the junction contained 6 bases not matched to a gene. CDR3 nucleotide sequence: TGTGCCAGCAGCCTAGGACAGGGAGGCTCTGGAAACACCATATATTTT. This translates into CASSLGQGGSGNTIYF.

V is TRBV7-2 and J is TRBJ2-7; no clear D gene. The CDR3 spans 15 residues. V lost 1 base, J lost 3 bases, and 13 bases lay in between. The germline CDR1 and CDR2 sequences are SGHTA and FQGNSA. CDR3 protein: CASSLGAHDVYEQYF. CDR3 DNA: TGTGCCAGCAGCTTAGGGGCGCACGATGTCTACGAGCAGTACTTC.

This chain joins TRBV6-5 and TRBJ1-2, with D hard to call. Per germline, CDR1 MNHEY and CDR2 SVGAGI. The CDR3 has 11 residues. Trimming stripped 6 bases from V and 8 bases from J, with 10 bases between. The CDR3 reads CASSWGQGYTF. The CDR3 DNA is TGTGCCAGCAGCTGGGGTCAAGGCTACACCTTC.